The 28 T cell receptor beta chains presented below share a single source sample, sequenced in a study of blood T cell repertoires in COVID-19. The repertoire was sequenced with immunoSEQ multiplex PCR; TCRdb's copy has only in-frame clones and lacks some. The sample lists some 220,000 clones; 80% to 90% were seen once. The specimen sequenced was peripheral blood. These receptors were collected from an older woman who had recovered from COVID-19.

The V gene is TRBV5-1, the J gene TRBJ1-2, with 7 nucleotides matching TRBD1. V trimming: 2 bases; J trimming: 5 bases; junction bases outside the gene matches: 15. CDR1 and CDR2 (germline): SGHRS, YFSETQ. This CDR3 spans 17 amino acids. The CDR3 nucleotides are TGCGCCAGCAGCTTTTCATTTGTACGCGGGACAGCTTATGGCTACACCTTC. Its translation: CASSFSFVRGTAYGYTF.

The CDR3 protein is CASSLLTESTEAFF. CDR3 DNA: TGTGCCAGCAGCTTGTTGACAGAGAGCACTGAAGCTTTCTTT. The chain is built from TRBV7-2 and TRBJ1-1; D is possibly TRBD1 (5 bases). Germline V gene sequence: CDR1 SGHTA, CDR2 FQGNSA. This CDR3 contains 14 residues. Trimming stripped 3 bases from V and 4 bases from J, with 12 bases between.

The chain links TRBV19 to TRBJ1-6; possibly TRBD1 for D (5 bases). Per the germline V gene, CDR1 is LNHDA and CDR2 is SQIVND (reference sequence). The V end was cut by 4 bases, the J end by 2 bases, with 12 bases between. This CDR3 has 16 residues. The CDR3 DNA sequence: TGTGCCAGTAGTACTCAGGGTGGACCCTATAATTCACCCCTCCACTTT. This encodes CASSTQGGPYNSPLHF.

The chain recombines TRBV6-2 or TRBV6-3 with TRBJ1-2; D not certain. Trimming removed 2 bases from V and 3 bases from J, with 4 bases in between. Germline V gene data show CDR1 as MNHEY and CDR2 as SVGEGT. This CDR3 has 12 amino acids. Here the CDR3 DNA reads TGTGCCAGCAGTTACCGAGACTATGGCTACACCTTC. This codes for CASSYRDYGYTF.

The rearrangement links TRBV19 to TRBJ2-5, with 8 bases lining up with TRBD1. The J segment lost 4 bases and the V segment lost 4 bases, leaving 11 bases of the junction unmatched. Looked up from germline, CDR1 is LNHDA and CDR2 is SQIVND (reference sequence). This CDR3 contains 16 residues. The CDR3 region is CASSTQRGRGRETQYF. DNA for the CDR3: TGTGCCAGTAGTACTCAGAGGGGCAGGGGGCGAGAGACCCAGTACTTC.

This chain joins TRBV6-5 and TRBJ1-5, with D possibly matching TRBD1 (6 bases). This CDR3 has 15 amino acids. CDR1 MNHEY and CDR2 SVGAGI come from the germline V gene. The V and J ends lost 5 bases and 0 bases respectively, with 11 bases between them. The CDR3 loop is CASSRDRTSNQPQHF. The CDR3 bases are TGTGCCAGCAGTCGAGACAGGACTAGCAATCAGCCCCAGCATTTT.

The chain links TRBV5-1 to TRBJ1-6; tentative D call: TRBD1 (5 bases). The germline V gene has CDR1 SGHRS and CDR2 YFSETQ. The length of the CDR3 is 14 residues. Trimming cost V 0 bases and J 9 bases, with 10 bases left between them. The CDR3 coding sequence is TGCGCCAGCAGCTTGGCCCGGGGGAGTTCACCCCTCCACTTT. Translated, it gives CASSLARGSSPLHF.

This chain's CDR3 is CASRSDSGGNSPLHF. The CDR3 DNA sequence: TGTGCCAGCAGGTCGGACAGCGGCGGGAATTCACCCCTCCACTTT. The chain carries TRBV2 and TRBJ1-6; D possibly corresponds to TRBD1 (6 bases). The germline CDR1 and CDR2 sequences are SNHLY and FYNNEI. The CDR3 has 15 amino acids. V lost 6 bases and J 7 bases, leaving 16 bases between the germline ends.

The chain uses TRBV7-6 and TRBJ2-3; 8 bases map to TRBD2. CDR1 is SGHVS and CDR2 is FNYEAQ in the germline V gene. This CDR3 has 18 amino acids. The ends lost 0 bases at V and 0 bases at J; junction bases unmatched: 8. The CDR3 sequence: CASSLARSGGLSTDTQYF. Written as DNA, the CDR3 is TGTGCCAGCAGCTTAGCTCGGTCGGGGGGGCTTAGCACAGATACGCAGTATTTT. The full variable domain, in which reference TRBV7-6 and TRBJ2-3 provide the parts outside the CDR3, is GAGVSQSPRYKVTKRGQDVALRCDPISGHVSLYWYRQALGQGPEFLTYFNYEAQQDKSGLPNDRFSAERPEGSISTLTIQRTEQRDSAMYRCASSLARSGGLSTDTQYFGPGTRLTVL.

A note on this clone: The identical CDR3 is also encoded by other nucleotide sequences in the sample. The chain carries TRBV9 and TRBJ1-1; D is perhaps TRBD1 (5 bases). The CDR3 spans 13 residues. V lost 0 bases to trimming and J lost 5 bases, with 8 bases between them. Germline V gene lookup returns CDR1 SGDLS and CDR2 YYNGEE. The CDR3 nucleotides are TGTGCCAGCAGCGTAGGCGGGGCTACTGAAGCTTTCTTT. It specifies CASSVGGATEAFF.

V is TRBV7-2 and J is TRBJ1-1, with D maybe TRBD1 (6 bases). The CDR3 has 13 amino acids. Germline V gene data show CDR1 as SGHTA and CDR2 as FQGNSA. V dropped 4 bases and J dropped 5 bases, with 11 bases sitting between them. The CDR3 DNA is TGTGCCAGCAGCTCACAGGGTTTGACTGAAGCTTTCTTT. Amino acids: CASSSQGLTEAFF.

The chain carries TRBV4-1 and TRBJ1-1; D might be TRBD1 (5 bases). Germline V CDR1 and CDR2: MGHRA, YSYEKL. This CDR3 is 15 amino acids long. The germline V and J ends were trimmed by 0 bases and 1 base, with 9 bases remaining between them. This CDR3 is CASSQDPQGNTEAFF. CDR3 DNA sequence: TGCGCCAGCAGCCAAGATCCCCAGGGGAACACTGAAGCTTTCTTT.

This sequence joins TRBV30 and TRBJ2-2, with a weak D call TRBD1 (5 bases). The CDR3 runs 14 residues. CDR1 is GTSNPN, CDR2 SVGIG, per germline (reference sequence). Trimming took 2 bases from V and 3 from J, leaving 10 bases between them. CDR3 DNA sequence: TGTGCCTGGAGTATTCGCAGGGACACCGGGGAGCTGTTTTTT. Translation gives CAWSIRRDTGELFF.

This clone has a single count. The chain employs TRBV5-4 and TRBJ1-1; D is unclear. V was cut by 4 bases and J by 1 base, with 11 bases left in between. The CDR3 runs 14 residues. Germline CDR1 is SGHNT and CDR2 is YYREEE (reference sequence). CDR3 in DNA: TGTGCCAGCAGCACGACATCGTGGAACACTGAAGCTTTCTTT. Protein sequence: CASSTTSWNTEAFF.

The chain employs TRBV7-9 and TRBJ2-6; no firm D call. The V end lost 0 bases, the J end lost 0 bases, and 6 bases lay between the germline ends. Germline CDR1 and CDR2: SEHNR and FQNEAQ (reference sequence). The CDR3 has 16 residues. In nucleotides, the CDR3 is TGTGCCAGCAGCTTAGCATTCGGCTCTGGGGCCAACGTCCTGACTTTC. It yields the protein CASSLAFGSGANVLTF.

The chain employs TRBV11-2 and TRBJ2-3; possibly TRBD2 for D (7 bases). Germline CDR1 and CDR2: SGHAT and FQNNGV. The CDR3 loop spans 16 amino acids. V was trimmed by 1 base and J by 2 bases, leaving 13 bases between them. CDR3 amino acids: CASSLGRGGSTDTQYF. The CDR3 nucleotides read TGTGCCAGCAGCTTAGGAAGGGGGGGCTCCACAGATACGCAGTATTTT.

The chain uses TRBV7-6 and TRBJ1-3; no firm D call. CDR3 length: 13 amino acids. In germline, CDR1 is SGHVS, CDR2 FNYEAQ. The ends were cut back, 2 bases at V and 1 base at J, with 3 bases in the middle. CDR3 nucleotides: TGTGCCAGCAGCTTATATTCTGGAAACACCATATATTTT. It yields the protein CASSLYSGNTIYF.

CDR3 protein: CASSLRRDNQPQHF. The CDR3 DNA sequence: TGTGCCAGCAGCCTTAGGAGGGACAATCAGCCCCAGCATTTT. V gene TRBV7-8 combines with J gene TRBJ1-5; no clear D. This CDR3 spans 14 amino acids. Trimming removed 5 bases at V and 3 bases at J, with 11 bases between. Looked up from germline, CDR1 is SGHVS and CDR2 is FQNEAQ.

This clone is a singleton in its sample. The chain combines TRBV12-3 or TRBV12-4 with TRBJ1-1, with D uncertain. The CDR3 has 13 amino acids. The V end lost 2 bases, the J end lost 7 bases, and 11 bases lay between the germline ends. The CDR3 protein is CASSLILAVEAFF. The CDR3 nucleotides are TGTGCCAGCAGTTTAATATTGGCAGTTGAAGCTTTCTTT.

This rearrangement joins TRBV9 to TRBJ2-7; 8 nucleotides line up with TRBD2. The CDR3 extends over 14 amino acids. Germline values: CDR1 SGDLS, CDR2 YYNGEE. V lost 4 bases to trimming and J lost 3 bases; unmatched junction nucleotides: 6. In DNA form, the CDR3 reads TGTGCCAGCAGCAAGGGGAGCGGGGGCTACGAGCAGTACTTC. It translates to CASSKGSGGYEQYF.

The chain is built from TRBV21-1 and TRBJ1-6; no DNA check was done on the table's D call, TRBD1. TRBV21-1 has pseudogene status. This CDR3 region has 18 residues. The CDR3 sequence is CASSYRGAGQENNSPLHF. CDR3 nucleotides: TGTGCCAGCAGCTACAGGGGGGCGGGACAGGAGAATAATTCACCCCTCCACTTT.

The genes are TRBV13 and TRBJ1-1; the match to TRBD1 covers 9 bases. Germline V gene sequence: CDR1 PRHDT, CDR2 FYEKMQ (reference sequence). Trimming removed 5 bases from V and 6 bases from J; junction bases left unmatched: 4. CDR3 size: 13 residues. This chain's CDR3 is CASSPWTGAEAFF. CDR3 nucleotide sequence: TGTGCCAGCAGCCCGTGGACAGGGGCTGAAGCTTTCTTT. Using reference TRBV13 and TRBJ1-1 for the parts outside the CDR3, the full variable domain is AAGVIQSPRHLIKEKRETATLKCYPIPRHDTVYWYQQGPGQDPQFLISFYEKMQSDKGSIPDRFSAQQFSDYHSELNMSSLELGDSALYFCASSPWTGAEAFFGQGTRLTVV.

V usage is TRBV4-1 and J usage is TRBJ2-1, with a tentative D call TRBD2 (6 bases). Germline V CDR1 and CDR2: MGHRA, YSYEKL. The CDR3 is made up of 16 amino acids. The V gene lost 0 bases and the J gene lost 9 bases, with 18 bases spanning the gap. The DNA for the CDR3 is TGCGCCAGCAGCCAAGATAAGCTCCTTGGCGGGGCTGAGCAGTTCTTC. The encoded protein is CASSQDKLLGGAEQFF.

The sample holds a few counts of this clone. V usage is TRBV6-2 or TRBV6-3 and J usage is TRBJ1-6, with 8 bases that match TRBD1. Germline V gene sequence: CDR1 MNHEY, CDR2 SVGEGT. The CDR3 length is 15 residues. V lost 5 bases and J lost 5; bases outside the gene matches: 5. CDR3 in DNA: TGTGCCAGCAGTAACCGGGACAGGAATAATTCACCCCTCCACTTT. It codes for CASSNRDRNNSPLHF.

The chain has TRBV5-5 and TRBJ1-3; the match to TRBD1 covers 9 bases. The length of the CDR3 is 15 residues. V lost 5 bases, J lost 2 bases, and 5 bases stayed unmatched. Per germline, CDR1 SGHKS and CDR2 YYEKEE (reference sequence). CDR3 region: CASRRGQGTGNTIYF. In DNA form, the CDR3 reads TGTGCCAGCAGGCGGGGACAGGGCACTGGAAACACCATATATTTT.

This clone has only one observation. V gene TRBV18 combines with J gene TRBJ1-4; TRBD1 matches at 8 bases. Trimming took 4 bases from V and 2 from J; bases not matched to a gene: 0. The germline V gene has CDR1 KGHSH and CDR2 LQKENI. The CDR3 consists of 14 residues. The chain's CDR3 is CASSRTGTNEKLFF. Written as DNA, the CDR3 is TGTGCCAGCTCACGGACAGGGACTAATGAAAAACTGTTTTTT. Full variable domain (rest looked up from reference TRBV18 and TRBJ1-4): NAGVMQNPRHLVRRRGQEARLRCSPMKGHSHVYWYRQLPEEGLKFMVYLQKENIIDESGMPKERFSAEFPKEGPSILRIQQVVRGDSAAYFCASSRTGTNEKLFFGSGTQLSVL.

Note on this clone: At the DNA level, this CDR3 is encoded by other sequences in the same sample as well. The chain uses TRBV5-1 and TRBJ1-1; 10 positions match TRBD1. V lost 5 bases to trimming and J lost 4 bases; unmatched junction nucleotides: 5. The CDR3 contains 14 residues. Germline CDR1 reads SGHRS; CDR2 reads YFSETQ. CDR3 in DNA: TGCGCCAGCAGGGGACAGGGGAGTTCCACTGAAGCTTTCTTT. Translating it yields CASRGQGSSTEAFF.

V and J are TRBV6-6 and TRBJ1-1, with a tentative D call TRBD1 (5 bases). This CDR3 is 13 amino acids long. V lost 5 bases and J 1 base, leaving 8 bases between the germline ends. Germline CDR1 is MNHNY and CDR2 is SVGAGI (reference sequence). The CDR3 protein is CASSPTENTEAFF. CDR3 sequence (DNA): TGTGCCAGCAGTCCGACAGAGAACACTGAAGCTTTCTTT.